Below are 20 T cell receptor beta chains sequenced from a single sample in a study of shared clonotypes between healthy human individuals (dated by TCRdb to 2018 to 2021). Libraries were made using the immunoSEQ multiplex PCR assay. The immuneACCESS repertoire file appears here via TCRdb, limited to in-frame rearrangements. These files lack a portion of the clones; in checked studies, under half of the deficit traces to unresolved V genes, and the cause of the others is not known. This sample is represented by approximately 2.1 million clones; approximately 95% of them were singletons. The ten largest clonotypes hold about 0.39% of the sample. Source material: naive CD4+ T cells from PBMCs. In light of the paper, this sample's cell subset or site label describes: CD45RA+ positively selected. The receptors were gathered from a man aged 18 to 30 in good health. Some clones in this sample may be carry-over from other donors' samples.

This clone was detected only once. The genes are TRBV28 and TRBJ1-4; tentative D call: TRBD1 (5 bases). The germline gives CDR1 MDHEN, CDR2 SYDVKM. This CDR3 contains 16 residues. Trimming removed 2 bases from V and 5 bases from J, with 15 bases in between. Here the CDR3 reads CASSLGRGGFNEKLFF. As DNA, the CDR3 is TGTGCCAGCAGTTTAGGAAGGGGCGGCTTCAATGAAAAACTGTTTTTT.

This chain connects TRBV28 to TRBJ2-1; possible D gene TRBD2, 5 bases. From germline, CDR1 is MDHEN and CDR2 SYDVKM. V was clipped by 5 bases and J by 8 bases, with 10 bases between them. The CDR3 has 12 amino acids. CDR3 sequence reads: CASSALRDEQFF. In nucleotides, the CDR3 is TGTGCCAGCAGTGCCTTGCGGGATGAGCAGTTCTTC.

CDR3 nucleotides: TGTGCCAGCAGCTTAGGGATTCGGGAGCGAAACACCATATATTTT. Residues: CASSLGIRERNTIYF. The V gene is TRBV7-9, the J gene TRBJ1-3; the D is unclear. This CDR3 region has 15 residues. The V end lost 1 base, the J end lost 5 bases, and 12 bases lay between the germline ends. CDR1 is SEHNR, CDR2 FQNEAQ, per germline (reference sequence).

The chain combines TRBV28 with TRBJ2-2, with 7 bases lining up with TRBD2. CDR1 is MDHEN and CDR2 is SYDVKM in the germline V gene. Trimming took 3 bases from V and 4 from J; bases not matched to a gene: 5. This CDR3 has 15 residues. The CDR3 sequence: CASSFGGGGTGELFF. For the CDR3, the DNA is TGTGCCAGCAGTTTCGGCGGGGGTGGCACCGGGGAGCTGTTTTTT.

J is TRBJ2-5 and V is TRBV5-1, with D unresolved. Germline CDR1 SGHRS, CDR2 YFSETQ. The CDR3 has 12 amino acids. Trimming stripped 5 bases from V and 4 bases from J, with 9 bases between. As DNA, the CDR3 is TGCGCCAGCAGGGAAGGTAGAGAGACCCAGTACTTC. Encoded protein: CASREGRETQYF. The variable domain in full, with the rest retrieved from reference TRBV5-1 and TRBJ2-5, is KAGVTQTPRYLIKTRGQQVTLSCSPISGHRSVSWYQQTPGQGLQFLFEYFSETQRNKGNFPGRFSGRQFSNSRSEMNVSTLELGDSALYLCASREGRETQYFGPGTRLLVL.

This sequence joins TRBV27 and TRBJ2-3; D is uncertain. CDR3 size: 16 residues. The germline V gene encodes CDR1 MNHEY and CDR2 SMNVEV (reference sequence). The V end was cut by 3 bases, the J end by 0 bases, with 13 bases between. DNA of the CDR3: TGTGCCAGCAGTTTCGGCCTCTTCTCTAGCACAGATACGCAGTATTTT. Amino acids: CASSFGLFSSTDTQYF.

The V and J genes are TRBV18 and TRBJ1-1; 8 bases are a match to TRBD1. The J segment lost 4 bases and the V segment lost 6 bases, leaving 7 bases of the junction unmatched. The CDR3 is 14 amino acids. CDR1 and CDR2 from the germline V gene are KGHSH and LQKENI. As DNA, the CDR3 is TGTGCCAGCTCGAACAGGGGGGAGAGCACTGAAGCTTTCTTT. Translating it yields CASSNRGESTEAFF.

CDR3 protein: CASRGLRRGGELYNEQFF. The CDR3 DNA reads TGTGCCAGCAGAGGTCTCCGGCGGGGGGGCGAGCTGTACAATGAGCAGTTCTTC. This chain joins TRBV11-2 and TRBJ2-1; 9 nucleotides agree with TRBD2. The CDR3 consists of 18 residues. From germline, CDR1 is SGHAT and CDR2 FQNNGV. The V and J ends lost 6 bases and 4 bases, in that order; junction bases with no gene match: 16.

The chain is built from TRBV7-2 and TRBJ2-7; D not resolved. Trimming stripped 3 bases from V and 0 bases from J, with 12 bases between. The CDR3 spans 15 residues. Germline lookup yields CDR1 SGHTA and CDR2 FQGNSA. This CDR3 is CASSFALSSSYEQYF. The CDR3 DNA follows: TGTGCCAGCAGCTTCGCCCTCAGCAGCTCCTACGAGCAGTACTTC.

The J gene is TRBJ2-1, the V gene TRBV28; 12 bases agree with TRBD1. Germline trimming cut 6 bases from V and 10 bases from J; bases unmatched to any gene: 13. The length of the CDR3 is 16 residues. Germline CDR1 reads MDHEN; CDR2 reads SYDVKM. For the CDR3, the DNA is TGTGCCAGCAGCCAAATGGAGGGACAGGGGGCTGGGGAGCAGTTCTTC. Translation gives CASSQMEGQGAGEQFF. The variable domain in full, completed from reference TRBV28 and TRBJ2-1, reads DVKVTQSSRYLVKRTGEKVFLECVQDMDHENMFWYRQDPGLGLRLIYFSYDVKMKEKGDIPEGYSVSREKKERFSLILESASTNQTSMYLCASSQMEGQGAGEQFFGPGTRLTVL.

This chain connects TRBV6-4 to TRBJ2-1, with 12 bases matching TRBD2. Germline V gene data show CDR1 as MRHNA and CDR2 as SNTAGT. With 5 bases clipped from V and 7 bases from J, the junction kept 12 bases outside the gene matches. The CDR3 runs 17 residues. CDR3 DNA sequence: TGTGCCAGCAGTAGGGGACTAGCGGGCACGCCTTGGAATGAGCAGTTCTTC. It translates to CASSRGLAGTPWNEQFF.

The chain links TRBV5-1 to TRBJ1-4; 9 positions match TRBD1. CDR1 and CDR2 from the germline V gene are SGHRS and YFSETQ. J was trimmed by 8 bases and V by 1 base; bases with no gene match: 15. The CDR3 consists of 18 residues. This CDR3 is CASSLPMGQGMLREKLFF. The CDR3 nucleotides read TGCGCCAGCAGCTTGCCTATGGGACAGGGAATGTTAAGAGAAAAACTGTTTTTT.

The CDR3 protein is CASSHDPGLGLVEQYF. The CDR3 region has the DNA TGTGCCAGCAGTCACGACCCGGGACTAGGACTTGTGGAGCAGTACTTC. The J gene is TRBJ2-7, the V gene TRBV6-4; 8 positions agree with TRBD2. From germline, CDR1 is MRHNA and CDR2 SNTAGT. The V gene end was trimmed by 5 bases and the J gene end by 7 bases; junction bases not matched to a gene: 16. The CDR3 runs 16 residues.

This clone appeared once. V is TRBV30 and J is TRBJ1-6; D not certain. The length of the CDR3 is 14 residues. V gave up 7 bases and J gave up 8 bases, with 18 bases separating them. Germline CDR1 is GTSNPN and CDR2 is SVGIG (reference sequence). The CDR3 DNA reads TGTGCCTCGCCGGGTAGGTGGGCGGATTCACCCCTCCACTTT. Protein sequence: CASPGRWADSPLHF. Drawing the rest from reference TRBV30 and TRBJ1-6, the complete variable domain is SQTIHQWPATLVQPVGSPLSLECTVEGTSNPNLYWYRQAAGRGLQLLFYSVGIGQISSEVPQNLSASRPQDRQFILSSKKLLLSDSGFYLCASPGRWADSPLHFGNGTRLTVT.

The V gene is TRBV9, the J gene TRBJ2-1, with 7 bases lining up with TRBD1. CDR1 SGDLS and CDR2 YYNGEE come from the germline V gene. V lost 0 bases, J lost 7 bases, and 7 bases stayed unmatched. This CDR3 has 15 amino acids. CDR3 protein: CASSVASRGLNEQFF. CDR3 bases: TGTGCCAGCAGCGTAGCATCGAGGGGGCTAAATGAGCAGTTCTTC.

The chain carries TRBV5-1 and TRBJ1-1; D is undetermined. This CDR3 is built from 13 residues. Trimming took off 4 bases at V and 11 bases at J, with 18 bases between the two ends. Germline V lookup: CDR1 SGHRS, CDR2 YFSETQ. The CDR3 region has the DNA TGCGCCAGCAGCCCGACGGGCGGGCCACCGGCTTTCTTT. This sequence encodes CASSPTGGPPAFF.

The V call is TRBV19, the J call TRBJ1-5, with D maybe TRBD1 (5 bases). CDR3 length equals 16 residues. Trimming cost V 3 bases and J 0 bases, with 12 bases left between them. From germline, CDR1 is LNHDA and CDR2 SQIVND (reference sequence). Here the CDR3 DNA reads TGTGCCAGTAGTATCCGGGGCAGGAATAGCAATCAGCCCCAGCATTTT. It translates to CASSIRGRNSNQPQHF.

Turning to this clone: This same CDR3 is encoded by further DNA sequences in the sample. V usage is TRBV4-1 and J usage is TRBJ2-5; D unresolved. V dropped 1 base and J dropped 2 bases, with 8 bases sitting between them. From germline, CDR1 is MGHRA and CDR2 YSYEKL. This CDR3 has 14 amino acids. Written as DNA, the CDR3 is TGCGCCAGCAGCCAAGTAGGAAGACAAGAGACCCAGTACTTC. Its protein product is CASSQVGRQETQYF.

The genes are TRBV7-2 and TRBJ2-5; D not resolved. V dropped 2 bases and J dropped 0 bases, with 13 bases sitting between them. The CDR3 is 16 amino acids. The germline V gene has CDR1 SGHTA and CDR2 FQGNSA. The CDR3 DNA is TGTGCCAGCAGCTTAATTATCTCGAGGTACCAAGAGACCCAGTACTTC. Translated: CASSLIISRYQETQYF.

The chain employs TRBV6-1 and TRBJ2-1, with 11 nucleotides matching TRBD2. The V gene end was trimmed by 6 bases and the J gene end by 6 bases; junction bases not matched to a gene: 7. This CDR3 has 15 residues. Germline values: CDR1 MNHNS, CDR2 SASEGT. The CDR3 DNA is TGTGCCAGCAGCGGCGGGACTAGCGGATCCAATGAGCAGTTCTTC. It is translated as CASSGGTSGSNEQFF.